The present entry profiles one TCR beta chain with its context. Its specificity is not known. One end of the junction fails to match germline, which may point to a read error. The data stem from a study of cytomegalovirus exposure and HLA in healthy donors. The study, taken as a whole, reports: Whilst most TCR sequences proved rare, a subset of public TCRs occurred across many donors.

The CDR3 is 14 residues long. CDR1 SGHDT and CDR2 YYEEEE come from the germline V gene. PCR used 60 Vbeta primers and 13 Jbeta primers. Here immunoSEQ multiplex PCR was the method, and the copy in TCRdb shows in-frame clones only, minus some. This listing includes 110,000 to 150,000 clones. This clonotype was sampled from a woman aged 18-30 years in good health and CMV-seronegative. Sequenced input: PBMCs. The chain is built from TRBV5-6 and TRBJ1-1, with no clear D. CDR3 in DNA: TGTGCCAGCAGCCCCCAACTCGGGAGGAGTGTTATAGTCTTT. This gives the protein CASSPQLGRSVIVF.